This is a list of T cell receptor beta chains from one sample in a study of T cells after yellow fever vaccination. TCRdb re-analysed the 5' RACE reads in MiXCR, keeping a single row per CDR3 protein. The sample includes 550,000 or so distinct CDR3 sequences, roughly 21% of them seen just once. The input for sequencing was PBMCs, taken 15 days after the yellow fever booster vaccination. The origin of the receptors is a man aged 30-40 years who received the YFV17D yellow fever vaccine. The CDR3 runs from the conserved cysteine through the conserved F or W. The D gene is left open where the match is weak. A clone size is listed for some rows: how often the clone was seen (once, few, many), or a class if it is expanded.

d_gene	v_gene	abundance	j_gene	CDR3nt	CDR3aa
TRBD2	TRBV15	.	TRBJ2-5	TGTGCCACCAGCAGAACCGGGACTAGCCTCGAGACCCAGTACTTC	CATSRTGTSLETQYF
.	TRBV7-9	few	TRBJ2-1	TGTGCCAGCAGCTTACGGCAGGGAGGTGACAATGAGCAGTTCTTC	CASSLRQGGDNEQFF
.	TRBV12-3/TRBV12-4	.	TRBJ2-3	TGTGCCAGCCGTCCTAGCTCCACAGATACGCAGTATTTT	CASRPSSTDTQYF
TRBD2	TRBV5-1	few	TRBJ2-1	TGCGCCAGCAGCAGACTAGCGGGAGGGTTCAATGAGCAGTTCTTC	CASSRLAGGFNEQFF
.	TRBV6-5	.	TRBJ2-7	TGTGCCAGCAGTTACCCCGGAAGGGGGAGTGACGAGCAGTACTTC	CASSYPGRGSDEQYF
.	TRBV7-9	few	TRBJ2-1	TGTGCCAGCAGCTTACTAAACAATGAGCAGTTCTTC	CASSLLNNEQFF
.	TRBV27	many	TRBJ2-5	TGTGCCAGCAGTTTTCCCGGGGCCCAAGAGACCCAGTACTTC	CASSFPGAQETQYF
.	TRBV7-2	few	TRBJ2-7	TGTGCCAGCACCCTAAGCCCCCTGGACGAGCAGTACTTC	CASTLSPLDEQYF
.	TRBV4-3	.	TRBJ2-7	TGCGCCAGCAGCCTCCGAACTGGAGTAGAGGCCTACGAGCAGTACTTC	CASSLRTGVEAYEQYF
TRBD2	TRBV5-4	few	TRBJ2-3	TGTGCCAGCAGCTTGAAGCGGGATGGCCGCACAGATACGCAGTATTTT	CASSLKRDGRTDTQYF
.	TRBV7-8	few	TRBJ2-7	TGTGCCAGCAGCCGTGGACGTAGCTCCTACGAGCAGTACTTC	CASSRGRSSYEQYF
.	TRBV7-9	many	TRBJ2-7	TGTGCCAGCAGCCCCCTACCAAGCTCCTACGAGCAGTACTTC	CASSPLPSSYEQYF
TRBD1	TRBV11-2	.	TRBJ1-1	TGTGCCAGCAGACAGGACAGGGTCGTTACTGAAGCTTTCTTT	CASRQDRVVTEAFF
.	TRBV9	few	TRBJ2-2	TGTGCCAGCAGCGTAGAAGAACAGGTCTCCGGGGAGCTGTTTTTT	CASSVEEQVSGELFF
TRBD2	TRBV7-9	.	TRBJ2-5	TGTGCCAGCAGCGTATACGGGACTAGCGGGAGTACCAGTTCCCAGTACTTC	CASSVYGTSGSTSSQYF